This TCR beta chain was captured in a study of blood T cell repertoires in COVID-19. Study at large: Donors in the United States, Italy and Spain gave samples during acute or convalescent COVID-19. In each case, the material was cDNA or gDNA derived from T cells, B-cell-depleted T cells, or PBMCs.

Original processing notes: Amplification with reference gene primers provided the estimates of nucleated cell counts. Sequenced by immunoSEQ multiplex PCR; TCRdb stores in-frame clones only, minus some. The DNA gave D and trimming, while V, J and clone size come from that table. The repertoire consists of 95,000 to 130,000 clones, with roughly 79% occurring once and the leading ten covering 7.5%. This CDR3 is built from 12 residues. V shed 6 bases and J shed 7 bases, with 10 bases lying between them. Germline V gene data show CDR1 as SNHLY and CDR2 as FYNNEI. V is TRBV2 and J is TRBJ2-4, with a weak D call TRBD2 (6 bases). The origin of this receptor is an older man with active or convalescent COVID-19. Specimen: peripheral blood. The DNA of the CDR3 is TGTGCCAGCAGCGGGACTGGGAACATTCAGTACTTC. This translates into CASSGTGNIQYF. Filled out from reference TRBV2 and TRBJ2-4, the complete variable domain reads EPEVTQTPSHQVTQMGQEVILRCVPISNHLYFYWYRQILGQKVEFLVSFYNNEISEKSEIFDDQFSVERPDGSNFTLKIRSTKLEDSAMYFCASSGTGNIQYFGAGTRLSVL.